This T cell receptor beta chain was captured in a study of blood T cell repertoires in COVID-19. TCRdb keeps only in-frame clones here, not all; method: immunoSEQ multiplex PCR. This table has 240,000 or so clones, 70% to 90% appearing once. Trimming cost V 0 bases and J 6 bases; bases outside gene matches: 10. This CDR3 region has 17 residues. The germline V gene has CDR1 LGHDT and CDR2 YNNKEL (reference sequence). Sequenced sample: peripheral blood. This receptor was obtained from a man between 60 and 70 years old with acute or convalescent COVID-19. This rearrangement joins TRBV3-1 (or the pseudogene TRBV3-2) to TRBJ2-2; 7 bases map to TRBD2. CDR3 sequence (DNA): TGTGCCAGCAGCCAAGATAGGGCTAGCGGCCTCTCCGGGGAGCTGTTTTTT. Translation gives CASSQDRASGLSGELFF.